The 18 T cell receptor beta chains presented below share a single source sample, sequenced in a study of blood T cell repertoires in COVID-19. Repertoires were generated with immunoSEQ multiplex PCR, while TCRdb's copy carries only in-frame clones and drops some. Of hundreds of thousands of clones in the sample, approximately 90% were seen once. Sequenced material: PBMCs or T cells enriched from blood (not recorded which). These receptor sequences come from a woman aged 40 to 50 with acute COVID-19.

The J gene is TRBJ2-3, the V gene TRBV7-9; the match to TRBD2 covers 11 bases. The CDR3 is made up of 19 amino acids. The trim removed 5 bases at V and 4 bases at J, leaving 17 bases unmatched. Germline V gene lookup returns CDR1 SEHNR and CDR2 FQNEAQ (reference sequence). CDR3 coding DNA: TGTGCCAGCAGCCTCGGAACTAGCGGGAGTGAAGTTCTGGCAGATACGCAGTATTTT. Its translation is CASSLGTSGSEVLADTQYF.

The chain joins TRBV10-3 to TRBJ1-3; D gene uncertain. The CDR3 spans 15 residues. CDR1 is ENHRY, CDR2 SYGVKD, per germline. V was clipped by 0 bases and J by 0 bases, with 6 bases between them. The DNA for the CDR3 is TGTGCCATCAGTGAGTCTATATACTCTGGAAACACCATATATTTT. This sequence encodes CAISESIYSGNTIYF.

CDR3: CASSQDRGGVGTEAFF. CDR3 DNA: TGTGCCAGCTCACAGGACAGGGGAGGCGTTGGGACTGAAGCTTTCTTT. The rearrangement joins TRBV18 to TRBJ1-1, with 9 bases matching TRBD1. CDR1 is KGHSH, CDR2 LQKENI, per germline. Unmatched junction bases numbered 11, after V lost 4 bases and J lost 5 bases. The CDR3 loop spans 16 amino acids. Combining the CDR3 with reference TRBV18 and TRBJ1-1 gives the whole variable domain NAGVMQNPRHLVRRRGQEARLRCSPMKGHSHVYWYRQLPEEGLKFMVYLQKENIIDESGMPKERFSAEFPKEGPSILRIQQVVRGDSAAYFCASSQDRGGVGTEAFFGQGTRLTVV.

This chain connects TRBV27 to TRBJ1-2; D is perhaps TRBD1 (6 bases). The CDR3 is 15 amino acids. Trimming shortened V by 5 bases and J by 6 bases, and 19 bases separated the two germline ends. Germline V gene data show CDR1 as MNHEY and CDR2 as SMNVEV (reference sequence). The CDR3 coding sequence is TGTGCCAGCAGTCGCGTTGAACAGGGAAGAGATGGCTACACCTTC. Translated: CASSRVEQGRDGYTF.

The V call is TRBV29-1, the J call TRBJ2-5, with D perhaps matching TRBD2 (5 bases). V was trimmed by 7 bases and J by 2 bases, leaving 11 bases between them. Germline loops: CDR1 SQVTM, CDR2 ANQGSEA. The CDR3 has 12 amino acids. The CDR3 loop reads CSALDSQETQYF. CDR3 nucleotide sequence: TGCAGCGCCTTGGACTCTCAAGAGACCCAGTACTTC.

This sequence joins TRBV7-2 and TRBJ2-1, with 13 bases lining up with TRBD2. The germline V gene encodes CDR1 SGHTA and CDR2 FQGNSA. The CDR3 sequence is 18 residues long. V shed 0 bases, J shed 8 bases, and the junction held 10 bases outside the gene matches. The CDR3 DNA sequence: TGTGCCAGCAGCTTAGCCCGAGTACTAGCGGGAGGGCCTGATGAGCAGTTCTTC. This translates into CASSLARVLAGGPDEQFF.

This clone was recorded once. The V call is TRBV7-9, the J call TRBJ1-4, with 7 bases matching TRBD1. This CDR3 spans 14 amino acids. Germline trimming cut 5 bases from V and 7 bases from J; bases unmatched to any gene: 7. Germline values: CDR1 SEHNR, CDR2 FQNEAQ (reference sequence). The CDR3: CASSRGTAFEKLFF. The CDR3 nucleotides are TGTGCCAGCAGCCGAGGGACAGCCTTTGAAAAACTGTTTTTT.

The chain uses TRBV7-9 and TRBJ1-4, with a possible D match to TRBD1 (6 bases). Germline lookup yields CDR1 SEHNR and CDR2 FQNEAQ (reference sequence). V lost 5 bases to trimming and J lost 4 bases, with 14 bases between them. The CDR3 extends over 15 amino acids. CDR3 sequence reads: CASSPPGGHNEKLFF. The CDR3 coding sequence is TGTGCCAGCAGCCCCCCGGGGGGCCATAATGAAAAACTGTTTTTT.

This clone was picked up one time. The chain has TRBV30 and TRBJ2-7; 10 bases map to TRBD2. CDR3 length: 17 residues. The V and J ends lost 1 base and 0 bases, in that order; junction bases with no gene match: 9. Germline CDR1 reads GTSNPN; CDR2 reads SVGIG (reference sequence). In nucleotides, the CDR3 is TGTGCCTGGAGTGGCGGGATTAGCGGGAGGCCCTCCTACGAGCAGTACTTC. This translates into CAWSGGISGRPSYEQYF. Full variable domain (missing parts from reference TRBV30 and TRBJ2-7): SQTIHQWPATLVQPVGSPLSLECTVEGTSNPNLYWYRQAAGRGLQLLFYSVGIGQISSEVPQNLSASRPQDRQFILSSKKLLLSDSGFYLCAWSGGISGRPSYEQYFGPGTRLTVT.

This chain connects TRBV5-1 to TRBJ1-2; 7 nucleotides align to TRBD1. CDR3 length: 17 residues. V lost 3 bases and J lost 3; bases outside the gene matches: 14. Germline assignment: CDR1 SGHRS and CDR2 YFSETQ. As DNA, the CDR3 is TGCGCCAGCAGCTGGGGGACGACACAGGGGTTGGACTATGGCTACACCTTC. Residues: CASSWGTTQGLDYGYTF.

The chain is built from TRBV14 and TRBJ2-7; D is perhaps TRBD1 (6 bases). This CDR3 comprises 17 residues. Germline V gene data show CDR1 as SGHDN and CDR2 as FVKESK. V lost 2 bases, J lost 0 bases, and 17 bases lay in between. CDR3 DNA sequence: TGTGCCAGCAGCCAACCGCGAACAGGGAATCCCTCCTACGAGCAGTACGTC. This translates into CASSQPRTGNPSYEQYV.

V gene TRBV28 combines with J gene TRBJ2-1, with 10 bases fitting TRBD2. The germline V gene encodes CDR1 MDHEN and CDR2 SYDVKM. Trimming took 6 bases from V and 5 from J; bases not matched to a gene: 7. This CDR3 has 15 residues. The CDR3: CASSSSGSNDNEQFF. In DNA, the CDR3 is TGTGCCAGCAGCTCTAGCGGGAGTAACGACAATGAGCAGTTCTTC.

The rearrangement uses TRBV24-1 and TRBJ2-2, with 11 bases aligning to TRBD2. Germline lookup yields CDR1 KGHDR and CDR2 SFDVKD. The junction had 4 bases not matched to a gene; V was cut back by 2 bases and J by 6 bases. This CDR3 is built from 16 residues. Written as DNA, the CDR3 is TGTGCCACCAGTGATTCACTAGCGGGAGATCCCGGGGAGCTGTTTTTT. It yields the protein CATSDSLAGDPGELFF.

The CDR3 nucleotides read TGTGCCAGCAGCTTAGGGGCGACAGGACACTTCAGCAATCAGCCCCAGCATTTT. As protein: CASSLGATGHFSNQPQHF. V gene TRBV5-5 combines with J gene TRBJ1-5; perhaps TRBD1 as D (6 bases). Trimming shortened V by 2 bases and J by 1 base, and 19 bases separated the two germline ends. Germline V lookup: CDR1 SGHKS, CDR2 YYEKEE (reference sequence). CDR3 length: 18 residues.

The CDR3 region is CASSEALFVWGRGDSPLHF. CDR3 DNA sequence: TGTGCCAGCAGTGAAGCGCTTTTTGTTTGGGGCAGGGGAGATTCACCCCTCCACTTT. The gene calls are TRBV2 and TRBJ1-6, with D possibly TRBD1 on 6 matching bases. Germline CDR1 reads SNHLY; CDR2 reads FYNNEI. V lost 0 bases and J 8 bases, leaving 23 bases between the germline ends. The CDR3 has 19 residues.

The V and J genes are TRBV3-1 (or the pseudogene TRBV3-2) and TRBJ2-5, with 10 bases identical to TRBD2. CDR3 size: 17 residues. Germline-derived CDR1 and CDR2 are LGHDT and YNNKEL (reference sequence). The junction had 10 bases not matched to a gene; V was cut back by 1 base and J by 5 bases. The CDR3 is CASSQGIAGGQGETQYF. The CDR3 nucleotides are TGTGCCAGCAGCCAAGGGATAGCGGGAGGCCAGGGGGAGACCCAGTACTTC.

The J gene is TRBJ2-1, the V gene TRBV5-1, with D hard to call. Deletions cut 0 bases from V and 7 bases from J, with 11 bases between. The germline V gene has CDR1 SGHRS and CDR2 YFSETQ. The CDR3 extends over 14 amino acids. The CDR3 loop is CASSLVSSLNEQFF. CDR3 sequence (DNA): TGCGCCAGCAGCTTGGTTAGCAGTCTAAATGAGCAGTTCTTC.

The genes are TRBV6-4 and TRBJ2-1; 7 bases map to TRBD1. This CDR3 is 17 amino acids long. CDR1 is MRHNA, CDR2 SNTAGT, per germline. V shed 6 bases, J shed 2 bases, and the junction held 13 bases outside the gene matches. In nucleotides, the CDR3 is TGTGCCAGCAGCGCCCTCCCCGGCACAGGGGCCTACAATGAGCAGTTCTTC. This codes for CASSALPGTGAYNEQFF.